The rows below give T cell receptor beta chains drawn from one sample of a study of early stage breast cancer tumors. This table comes from immunoSEQ multiplex PCR, and its TCRdb copy is limited to in-frame clones, with some not included. The sample lists approximately 6,400 clones, over 65% occurring once. The sample comprised normal breast tissue next to the tumor. Receptors originate from a person aged 70 to 85 with breast cancer. Each CDR3 is given with its conserved first and last residue. D genes are given only for firm matches. Only some rows state a clone size, as once, few, many or a class for expanded clones.

V	D	size	J	CDR3	DNA
TRBV11-2	TRBD1	NA	TRBJ2-3	CASSLVGTGLFVF	TGTGCCAGCAGCTTAGTAGGGACAGGCCTTTTTGTATTT
TRBV6-5	TRBD1	NA	TRBJ1-1	CASSYSSSGGDTEAFF	TGTGCCAGCAGTTACTCGAGTTCAGGGGGCGACACTGAAGCTTTCTTT
TRBV11-3	NA	NA	TRBJ1-1	CASSFRQDTEAFF	TGTGCCAGCAGCTTCAGACAGGACACTGAAGCTTTCTTT
TRBV27	TRBD2	NA	TRBJ2-3	CASSLSRYGLAGSPDTQYF	TGTGCCAGCAGTTTATCCCGATACGGACTAGCGGGAAGTCCAGATACGCAGTATTTT
TRBV2	NA	few	TRBJ1-6	CASSDLSSYNSPLHF	TGTGCCAGCAGTGATCTTAGCTCCTATAATTCACCCCTCCACTTT
TRBV6-4	TRBD2	NA	TRBJ2-1	CASSDSSLAGGRPQWFNEQFF	TGTGCCAGCAGTGACTCGAGCCTAGCGGGAGGGCGACCCCAGTGGTTTAATGAGCAGTTCTTC
TRBV7-9	NA	NA	TRBJ1-1	CASSLEANTEAFF	TGTGCCAGCAGCTTAGAAGCGAACACTGAAGCTTTCTTT
TRBV20-1	NA	NA	TRBJ2-1	CSASKAGGQFF	TGCAGTGCTAGTAAGGCCGGGGGGCAGTTCTTC
TRBV5-1	TRBD2	NA	TRBJ2-5	CASSLVGGYQETQYF	TGCGCCAGCAGCTTAGTGGGGGGGTACCAAGAGACCCAGTACTTC
TRBV30	NA	NA	TRBJ1-5	CAWKGQANQPQHF	TGTGCCTGGAAAGGCCAGGCTAATCAGCCCCAGCATTTT
TRBV10-3	NA	NA	TRBJ2-7	CATQWGGHNRYEQYF	TGTGCCACCCAGTGGGGCGGACACAACCGCTACGAGCAGTACTTC
TRBV6-1	TRBD1	NA	TRBJ2-2	CASSEGTGGYTGELFF	TGTGCCAGCAGTGAAGGGACAGGGGGCTACACCGGGGAGCTGTTTTTT
TRBV5-1	NA	few	TRBJ2-7	CASSLGEREQYF	TGCGCCAGCAGCTTGGGGGAGCGAGAGCAGTACTTC
TRBV5-1	NA	NA	TRBJ2-3	CASSLAARDPPDTQYF	TGCGCCAGCAGCTTGGCCGCGCGGGATCCCCCAGATACGCAGTATTTT
TRBV5-1	NA	NA	TRBJ2-1	CASSLAQGQNLYNEQFF	TGCGCCAGCAGCTTGGCTCAGGGGCAGAATTTATACAATGAGCAGTTCTTC
TRBV4-1	NA	once	TRBJ2-1	CASRGLGYNEQFF	TGCGCCAGCAGGGGGCTGGGATACAATGAGCAGTTCTTC
TRBV5-1	NA	NA	TRBJ2-1	CASSAQGNPNEQFF	TGCGCCAGCAGCGCGCAGGGGAATCCCAATGAGCAGTTCTTC
TRBV11-2	NA	NA	TRBJ1-1	CASSLVAGNTEAFF	TGTGCCAGCAGCTTAGTCGCGGGGAACACTGAAGCTTTCTTT
TRBV10-3	NA	NA	TRBJ2-1	CAISESMAGAYNEQFF	TGTGCCATCAGTGAGTCGATGGCGGGGGCATACAATGAGCAGTTCTTC
TRBV5-4	TRBD1	NA	TRBJ2-7	CASSRQGAYEQYF	TGTGCCAGCAGCCGACAGGGTGCCTACGAGCAGTACTTC
TRBV7-7	TRBD2	NA	TRBJ2-5	CASSPTSGDSKETQYF	TGTGCCAGCAGCCCGACTAGCGGGGACTCTAAAGAGACCCAGTACTTC
TRBV18	NA	NA	TRBJ2-3	CASSPGPDTQYF	TGTGCCAGCTCACCAGGCCCAGATACGCAGTATTTT
TRBV27	TRBD1	NA	TRBJ1-5	CASSLDRGSNQPQHF	TGTGCCAGCAGTTTAGACAGGGGGAGCAATCAGCCCCAGCATTTT
TRBV30	NA	once	TRBJ1-1	CAWSVIQGGEAFF	TGTGCCTGGAGTGTAATACAGGGTGGTGAAGCTTTCTTT
TRBV7-9	TRBD1	few	TRBJ1-2	CASSFSTGGFFYTF	TGTGCCAGCAGCTTTTCCACAGGGGGCTTTTTCTACACCTTC
TRBV7-6	NA	NA	TRBJ1-2	CASSPGVGGGSGYGYTF	TGTGCCAGCAGCCCGGGGGTTGGGGGGGGGTCTGGATATGGCTACACCTTC